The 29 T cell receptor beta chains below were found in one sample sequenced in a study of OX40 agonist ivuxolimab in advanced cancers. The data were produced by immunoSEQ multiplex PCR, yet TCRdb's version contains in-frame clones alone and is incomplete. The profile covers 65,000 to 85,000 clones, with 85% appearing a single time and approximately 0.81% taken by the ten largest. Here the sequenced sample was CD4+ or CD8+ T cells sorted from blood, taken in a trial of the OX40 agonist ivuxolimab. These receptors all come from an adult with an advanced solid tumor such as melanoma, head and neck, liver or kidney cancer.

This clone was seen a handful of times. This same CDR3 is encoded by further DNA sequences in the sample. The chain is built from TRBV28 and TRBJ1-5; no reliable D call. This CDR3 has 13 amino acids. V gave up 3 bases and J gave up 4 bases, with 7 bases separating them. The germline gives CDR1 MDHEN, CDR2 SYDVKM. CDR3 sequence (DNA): TGTGCCAGCAGTTTTAGTTCTAATCAGCCCCAGCATTTT. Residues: CASSFSSNQPQHF.

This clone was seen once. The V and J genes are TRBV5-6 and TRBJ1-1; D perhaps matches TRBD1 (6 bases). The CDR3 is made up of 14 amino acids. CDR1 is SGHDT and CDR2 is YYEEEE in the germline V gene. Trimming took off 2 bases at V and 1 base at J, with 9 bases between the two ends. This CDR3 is CASSFRGKNTEAFF. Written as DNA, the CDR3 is TGTGCCAGCAGCTTCAGGGGAAAGAACACTGAAGCTTTCTTT.

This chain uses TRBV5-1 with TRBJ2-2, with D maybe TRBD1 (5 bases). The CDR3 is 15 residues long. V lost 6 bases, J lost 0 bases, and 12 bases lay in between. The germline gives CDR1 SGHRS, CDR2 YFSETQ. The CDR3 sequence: CASTLAGTNTGELFF. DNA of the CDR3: TGCGCCAGCACCCTGGCAGGGACGAACACCGGGGAGCTGTTTTTT.

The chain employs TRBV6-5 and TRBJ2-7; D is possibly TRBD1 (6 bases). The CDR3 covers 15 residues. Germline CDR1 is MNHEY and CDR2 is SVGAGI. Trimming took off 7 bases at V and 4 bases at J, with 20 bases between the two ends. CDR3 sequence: CASNPGATSGYEQYF. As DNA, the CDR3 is TGTGCCAGCAATCCAGGGGCCACCTCAGGTTACGAGCAGTACTTC.

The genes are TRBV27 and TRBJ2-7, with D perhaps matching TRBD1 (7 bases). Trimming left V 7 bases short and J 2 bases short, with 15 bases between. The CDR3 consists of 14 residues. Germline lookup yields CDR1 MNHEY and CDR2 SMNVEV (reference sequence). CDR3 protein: CASMRDRLAYEQYF. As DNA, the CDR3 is TGTGCCAGCATGCGGGACAGACTTGCCTACGAGCAGTACTTC.

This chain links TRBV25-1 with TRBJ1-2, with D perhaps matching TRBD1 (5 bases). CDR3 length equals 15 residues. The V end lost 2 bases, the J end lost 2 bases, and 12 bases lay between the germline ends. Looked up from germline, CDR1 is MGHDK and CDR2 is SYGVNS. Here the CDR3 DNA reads TGTGCCAGCAGTGAACCGGGACTTATGAACTATGGCTACACCTTC. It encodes CASSEPGLMNYGYTF.

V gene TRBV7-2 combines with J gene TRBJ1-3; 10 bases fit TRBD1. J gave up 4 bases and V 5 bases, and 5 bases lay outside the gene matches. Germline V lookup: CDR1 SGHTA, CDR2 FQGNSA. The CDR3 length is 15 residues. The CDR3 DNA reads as TGTGCCAGCAGCCCGGGACAGGGGATAGGAAACACCATATATTTT. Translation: CASSPGQGIGNTIYF.

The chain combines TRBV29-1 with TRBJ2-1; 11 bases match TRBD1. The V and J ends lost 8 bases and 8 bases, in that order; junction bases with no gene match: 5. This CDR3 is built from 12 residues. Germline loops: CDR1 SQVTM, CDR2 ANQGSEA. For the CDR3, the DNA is TGCAGCACAAGGACAGGGGGCGATGAGCAGTTCTTC. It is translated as CSTRTGGDEQFF.

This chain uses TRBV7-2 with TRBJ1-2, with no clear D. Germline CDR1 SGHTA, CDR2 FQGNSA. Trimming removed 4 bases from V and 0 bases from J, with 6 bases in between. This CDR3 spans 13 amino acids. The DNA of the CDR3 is TGTGCCAGCAGCTACGGAGCTAACTATGGCTACACCTTC. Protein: CASSYGANYGYTF.

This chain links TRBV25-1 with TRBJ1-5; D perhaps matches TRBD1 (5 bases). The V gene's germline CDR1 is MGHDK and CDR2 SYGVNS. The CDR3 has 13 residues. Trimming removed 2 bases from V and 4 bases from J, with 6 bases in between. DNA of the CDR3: TGTGCCAGCAGTGAAGGGGGGAATCAGCCCCAGCATTTT. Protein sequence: CASSEGGNQPQHF. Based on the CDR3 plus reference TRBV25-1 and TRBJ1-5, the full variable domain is EADIYQTPRYLVIGTGKKITLECSQTMGHDKMYWYQQDPGMELHLIHYSYGVNSTEKGDLSSESTVSRIRTEHFPLTLESARPSHTSQYLCASSEGGNQPQHFGDGTRLSIL.

The CDR3 DNA is TGTGCCAGCACCAACAATGGACGTTCTCAGCGGGGCTACACCTTC. Amino acid sequence: CASTNNGRSQRGYTF. The chain couples TRBV28 to TRBJ1-2; D not certain. CDR1 and CDR2 (germline): MDHEN, SYDVKM. This CDR3 has 15 residues. V lost 7 bases to trimming and J lost 8 bases, with 23 bases between them.

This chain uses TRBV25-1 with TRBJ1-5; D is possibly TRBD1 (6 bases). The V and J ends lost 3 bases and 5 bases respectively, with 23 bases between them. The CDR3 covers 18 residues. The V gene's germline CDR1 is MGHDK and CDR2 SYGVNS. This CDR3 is CASSDEPTEQGLDQPQHF. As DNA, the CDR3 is TGTGCCAGCAGTGATGAGCCGACTGAACAGGGTCTAGATCAGCCCCAGCATTTT.

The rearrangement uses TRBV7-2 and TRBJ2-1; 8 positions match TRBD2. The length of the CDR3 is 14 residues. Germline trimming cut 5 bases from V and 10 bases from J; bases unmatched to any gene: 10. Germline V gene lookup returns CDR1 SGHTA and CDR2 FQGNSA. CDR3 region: CASSPGLGGGEQFF. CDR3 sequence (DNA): TGTGCCAGCAGCCCGGGACTAGGGGGAGGGGAGCAGTTCTTC.

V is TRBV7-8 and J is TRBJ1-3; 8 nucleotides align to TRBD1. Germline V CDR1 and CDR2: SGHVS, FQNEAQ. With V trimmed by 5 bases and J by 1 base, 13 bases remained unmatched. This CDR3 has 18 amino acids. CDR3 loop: CASSTALGTGLSGNTIYF. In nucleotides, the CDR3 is TGTGCCAGCAGCACCGCCCTAGGGACAGGCTTGTCTGGAAACACCATATATTTT.

The CDR3 DNA is TGCGCCAGCAGGGGGACCTATGGCTACACCTTC. This translates into CASRGTYGYTF. This chain links TRBV4-1 with TRBJ1-2; a weak D match, TRBD1 (5 bases). V gave up 6 bases and J gave up 4 bases, with 6 bases separating them. Per the germline V gene, CDR1 is MGHRA and CDR2 is YSYEKL. The length of the CDR3 is 11 residues.

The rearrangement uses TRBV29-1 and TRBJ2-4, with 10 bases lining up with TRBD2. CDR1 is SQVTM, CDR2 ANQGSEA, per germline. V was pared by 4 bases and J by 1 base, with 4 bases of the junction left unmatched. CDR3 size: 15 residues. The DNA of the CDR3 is TGCAGCGTTGCCGCGACTAGCGGGGCCAAAAACATTCAGTACTTC. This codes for CSVAATSGAKNIQYF.

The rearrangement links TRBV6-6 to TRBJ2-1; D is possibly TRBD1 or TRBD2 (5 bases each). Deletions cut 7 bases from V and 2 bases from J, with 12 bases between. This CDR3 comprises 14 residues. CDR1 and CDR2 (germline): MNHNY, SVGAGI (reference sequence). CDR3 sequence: CASIEGPTYNEQFF. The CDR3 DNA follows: TGTGCCAGCATAGAGGGACCAACCTACAATGAGCAGTTCTTC.

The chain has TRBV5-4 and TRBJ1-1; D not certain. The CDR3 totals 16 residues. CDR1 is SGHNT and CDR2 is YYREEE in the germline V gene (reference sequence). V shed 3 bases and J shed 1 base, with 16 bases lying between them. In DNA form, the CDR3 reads TGTGCCAGCAGCTCCGGCAGAGGGAAGCAGAACACTGAAGCTTTCTTT. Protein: CASSSGRGKQNTEAFF.

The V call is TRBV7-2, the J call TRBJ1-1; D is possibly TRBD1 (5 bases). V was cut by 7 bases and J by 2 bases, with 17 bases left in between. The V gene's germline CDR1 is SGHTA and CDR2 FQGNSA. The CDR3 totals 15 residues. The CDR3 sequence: CASTKQVQTNTEAFF. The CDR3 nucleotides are TGTGCCAGCACCAAACAGGTACAGACAAACACTGAAGCTTTCTTT.

The CDR3 coding sequence is TGTGCCAGTAGTCGTAGGGAAGGAGAAAAACTGTTTTTT. Translation gives CASSRREGEKLFF. The gene calls are TRBV19 and TRBJ1-4, with D unclear. Trimming took 5 bases from V and 8 from J, leaving 12 bases between them. The CDR3 is 13 residues long. CDR1 and CDR2 from the germline V gene are LNHDA and SQIVND (reference sequence).

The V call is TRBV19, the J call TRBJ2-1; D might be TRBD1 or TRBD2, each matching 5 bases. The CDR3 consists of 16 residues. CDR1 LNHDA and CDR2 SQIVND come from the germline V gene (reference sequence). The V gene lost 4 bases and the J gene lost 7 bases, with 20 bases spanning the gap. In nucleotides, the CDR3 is TGTGCCAGTAGTAAATTGAGTGTTCGGGGCCGGAATGAGCAGTTCTTC. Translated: CASSKLSVRGRNEQFF.

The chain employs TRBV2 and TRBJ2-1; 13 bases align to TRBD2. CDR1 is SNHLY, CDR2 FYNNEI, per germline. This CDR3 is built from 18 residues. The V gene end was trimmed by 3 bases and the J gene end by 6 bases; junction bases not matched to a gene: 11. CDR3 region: CASSDFVGTSGALNEQFF. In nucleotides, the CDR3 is TGTGCCAGCAGTGACTTCGTTGGGACTAGCGGGGCCCTCAATGAGCAGTTCTTC. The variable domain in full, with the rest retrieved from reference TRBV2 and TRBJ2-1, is EPEVTQTPSHQVTQMGQEVILRCVPISNHLYFYWYRQILGQKVEFLVSFYNNEISEKSEIFDDQFSVERPDGSNFTLKIRSTKLEDSAMYFCASSDFVGTSGALNEQFFGPGTRLTVL.

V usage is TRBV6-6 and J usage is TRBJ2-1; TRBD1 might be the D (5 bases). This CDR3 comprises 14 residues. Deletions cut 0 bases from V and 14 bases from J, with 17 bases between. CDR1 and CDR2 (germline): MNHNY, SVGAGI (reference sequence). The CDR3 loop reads CASSYSGDGPQEFF. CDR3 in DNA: TGTGCCAGCAGTTACTCAGGGGATGGGCCCCAAGAGTTCTTC.

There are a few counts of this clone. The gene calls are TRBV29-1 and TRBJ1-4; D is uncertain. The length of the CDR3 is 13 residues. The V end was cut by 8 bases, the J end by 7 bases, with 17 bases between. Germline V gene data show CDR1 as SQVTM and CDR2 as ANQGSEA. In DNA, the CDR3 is TGCAGCCCCTGCGGGAGCCGGCGTGAAAAACTGTTTTTT. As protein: CSPCGSRREKLFF.

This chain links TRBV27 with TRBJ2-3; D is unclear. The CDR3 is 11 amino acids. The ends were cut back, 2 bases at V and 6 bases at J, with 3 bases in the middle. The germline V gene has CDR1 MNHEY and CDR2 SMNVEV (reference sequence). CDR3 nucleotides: TGTGCCAGCAGTTTAAGGGATACGCAGTATTTT. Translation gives CASSLRDTQYF.

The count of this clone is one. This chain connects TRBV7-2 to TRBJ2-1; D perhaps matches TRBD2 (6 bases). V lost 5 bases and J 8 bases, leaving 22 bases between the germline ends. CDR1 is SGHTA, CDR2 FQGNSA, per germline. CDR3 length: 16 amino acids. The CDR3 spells CASSPPRGQGRDEQFF. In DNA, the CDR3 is TGTGCCAGCAGCCCCCCGCGGGGCCAGGGCCGGGATGAGCAGTTCTTC. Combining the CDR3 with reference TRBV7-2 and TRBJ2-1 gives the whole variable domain GAGVSQSPSNKVTEKGKDVELRCDPISGHTALYWYRQSLGQGLEFLIYFQGNSAPDKSGLPSDRFSAERTGGSVSTLTIQRTQQEDSAVYLCASSPPRGQGRDEQFFGPGTRLTVL.

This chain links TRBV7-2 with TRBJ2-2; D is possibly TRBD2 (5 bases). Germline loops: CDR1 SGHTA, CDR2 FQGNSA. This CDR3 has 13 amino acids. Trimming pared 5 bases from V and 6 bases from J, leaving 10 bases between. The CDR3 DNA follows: TGTGCCAGCAGCCTCGAGGGAGCCGGGGAGCTGTTTTTT. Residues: CASSLEGAGELFF.

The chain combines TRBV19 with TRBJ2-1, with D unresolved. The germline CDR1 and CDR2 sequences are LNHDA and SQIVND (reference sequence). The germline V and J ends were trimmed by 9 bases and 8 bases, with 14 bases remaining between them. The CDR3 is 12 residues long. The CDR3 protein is CASSSAMDEQFF. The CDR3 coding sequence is TGTGCCAGCAGCTCGGCTATGGATGAGCAGTTCTTC.

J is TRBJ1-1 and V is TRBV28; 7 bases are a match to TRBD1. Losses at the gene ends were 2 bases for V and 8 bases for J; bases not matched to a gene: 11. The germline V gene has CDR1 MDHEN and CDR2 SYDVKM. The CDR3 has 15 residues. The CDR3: CASSLGAGGTQEAFF. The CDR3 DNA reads TGTGCCAGCAGTTTAGGGGCAGGGGGAACGCAAGAAGCTTTCTTT.